The clone carrying this TCR beta chain was observed a few times. The antigen is not known. From RNA transcripts, TCR beta CDR3 regions were amplified. The HTBI primer set was used in a first-round RT-PCR of the TCR CDR3. From the multiplex PCR reads, TCRdb called clonotypes with MiXCR, one entry per CDR3 protein. The sample includes fewer than 700,000 distinct CDR3 sequences, 15% to 20% seen only once; the top ten take approximately 16%. Germline values: CDR1 MNHEY, CDR2 SVGEGT. This CDR3 spans 16 amino acids. V shed 0 bases and J shed 0 bases, with 8 bases lying between them. These data are taken from a study of T cells in Graves' hyperthyroidism and ophthalmopathy. The study, taken as a whole, reports: Researchers report that a 13 V-J model separated ophthalmopathy from stable hyperthyroidism.

Sequences were obtained from blood. The sequence derives from a woman aged 18-29 years with Graves' ophthalmopathy. The chain links TRBV6-2 or TRBV6-3 to TRBJ1-4; D is unresolved. This CDR3 is CASSYSTSATNEKLFF. CDR3 bases: TGTGCCAGCAGTTACTCGACGAGTGCAACTAATGAAAAACTGTTTTTT.